This entry lists 16 T cell receptor beta chains sequenced from one sample in a study of T cells in Graves' hyperthyroidism and ophthalmopathy. TCR beta CDR3 sequences were amplified from RNA transcripts. Carried out on the TCR CDR3, a first-round RT-PCR used the HTBI primer set. TCRdb re-called the multiplex PCR reads through MiXCR, storing one row per CDR3 protein. There are just under 750,000 distinct CDR3 sequences in the sample; around 40% occur only once, and roughly 31% lies in the top ten. The sample comprised blood. The receptors shown here come from a woman aged 35 to 49 with Graves' hyperthyroidism.

The chain recombines TRBV7-9 with TRBJ1-1; no definite D call. Germline CDR1 and CDR2: SEHNR and FQNEAQ (reference sequence). V dropped 5 bases and J dropped 4 bases, with 11 bases sitting between them. The CDR3 has 13 residues. The CDR3 DNA sequence: TGTGCCAGCAGCGATCAACTGGGCACTGAAGCTTTCTTT. Translation: CASSDQLGTEAFF.

The chain carries TRBV11-2 and TRBJ2-5; TRBD1 matches at 7 bases. This CDR3 is 14 amino acids long. V was clipped by 6 bases and J by 7 bases; unmatched bases: 11. Germline V gives CDR1 SGHAT, CDR2 FQNNGV. The CDR3 nucleotides read TGTGCCAGCAGTACGTTGACAGGGTCCCTGACCCAGTACTTC. As protein: CASSTLTGSLTQYF.

In its sample, this clonotype was seen a few times. This chain links TRBV5-1 with TRBJ1-1; D gene uncertain. Germline V gene data show CDR1 as SGHRS and CDR2 as YFSETQ. V gave up 0 bases and J gave up 6 bases, with 15 bases separating them. The CDR3 has 15 amino acids. CDR3 region: CASSLDPGNFAEAFF. CDR3 DNA sequence: TGCGCCAGCAGCTTGGATCCCGGGAATTTCGCTGAAGCTTTCTTT.

This clonotype was counted only a few times. The V gene is TRBV6-2 or TRBV6-3, the J gene TRBJ1-1; 9 positions match TRBD1. V shed 0 bases and J 4 bases; nucleotides not matched to a gene: 3. The CDR3 is 15 residues long. The germline V gene has CDR1 MNHEY and CDR2 SVGEGT. The CDR3 DNA follows: TGTGCCAGCAGTTACTCTGACAGGGGGACCACTGAAGCTTTCTTT. Residues: CASSYSDRGTTEAFF.

This clonotype was seen repeatedly, ten times or more. This chain joins TRBV7-2 and TRBJ1-5; a weak D match, TRBD1 (6 bases). The CDR3 spans 11 residues. The V and J ends lost 5 bases and 13 bases respectively, with 12 bases between them. Germline V lookup: CDR1 SGHTA, CDR2 FQGNSA. CDR3 in amino acids: CASSPGQLQHF. As DNA, the CDR3 is TGTGCCAGCAGCCCTGGACAGTTACAGCATTTT.

This chain uses TRBV4-1 with TRBJ1-2, with D possibly TRBD1 on 5 matching bases. Trimming pared 6 bases from V and 4 bases from J, leaving 24 bases between. The CDR3 is 17 amino acids. CDR1 is MGHRA, CDR2 YSYEKL, per germline. The DNA for the CDR3 is TGCGCCAGCAGTCCGACCGCAACTACAGGTCCGTTCTATGGCTACACCTTC. Amino acid sequence: CASSPTATTGPFYGYTF.

This clonotype was counted ten times or more. The chain couples TRBV20-1 to TRBJ2-7; 10 nucleotides align to TRBD1. The germline CDR1 and CDR2 sequences are DFQATT and SNEGSKA (reference sequence). The junction had 5 bases not matched to a gene; V was cut back by 5 bases and J by 1 base. This CDR3 comprises 14 residues. The DNA of the CDR3 is TGCAGTGCTGTCCCGGGACAGGGGTCCTACGAGCAGTACTTC. This codes for CSAVPGQGSYEQYF.

This clonotype was seen ten or more times. This chain links TRBV19 with TRBJ1-1, with D perhaps TRBD1 (5 bases). Between the trimmed V and J ends, which lost 3 bases and 6 bases, there was a span of 14 bases. The CDR3 has 14 amino acids. Germline CDR1 is LNHDA and CDR2 is SQIVND (reference sequence). CDR3 DNA sequence: TGTGCCAGTAGTATCGGGACTACGATTCCTGAAGCTTTCTTT. Translation gives CASSIGTTIPEAFF.

This clonotype has ten or more counts. The chain carries TRBV25-1 and TRBJ1-1; D not resolved. Germline CDR1 reads MGHDK; CDR2 reads SYGVNS. Trimming left V 1 base short and J 0 bases short, with 6 bases between. This CDR3 has 14 amino acids. CDR3 coding DNA: TGTGCCAGCAGTGAATGGGCCCTGAACACTGAAGCTTTCTTT. This translates into CASSEWALNTEAFF.

The chain is built from TRBV18 and TRBJ1-5; D is uncertain. The germline gives CDR1 KGHSH, CDR2 LQKENI. Deletions cut 5 bases from V and 5 bases from J, with 7 bases between. The CDR3 length is 12 residues. CDR3 nucleotides: TGTGCCAGCTCAAGGTCCGATCAGCCCCAGCATTTT. Translation: CASSRSDQPQHF.

There are many counts of this clonotype. This chain uses TRBV7-8 with TRBJ2-5; possibly TRBD2 for D (6 bases). V was trimmed by 1 base and J by 1 base, leaving 16 bases between them. The CDR3 runs to 17 residues. CDR1 is SGHVS and CDR2 is FQNEAQ in the germline V gene. The CDR3, as DNA: TGTGCCAGCAGCTTAGGGTCAGCGGGCGATCTCCAAGAGACCCAGTACTTC. The encoded protein is CASSLGSAGDLQETQYF.

The rearrangement uses TRBV25-1 and TRBJ2-7; 8 nucleotides match TRBD1. The germline gives CDR1 MGHDK, CDR2 SYGVNS. The CDR3 has 12 amino acids. Losses at the gene ends were 10 bases for V and 3 bases for J; bases not matched to a gene: 5. CDR3 amino acids: CATGQGVYEQYF. The DNA of the CDR3 is TGTGCCACAGGACAGGGCGTCTACGAGCAGTACTTC.

This clonotype was recorded a few times. The V call is TRBV20-1, the J call TRBJ2-5; D uncertain. The J call is in doubt because the DNA end fits TRBJ2-1 better. CDR1 is DFQATT, CDR2 SNEGSKA, per germline (reference sequence). CDR3 length: 13 residues. CDR3 nucleotides: TGCAGTGCTAGAGATCGGCCGAATCGTGAGCAGTTCTTC. This codes for CSARDRPNREQFF.

This clonotype was seen ten or more times. The gene calls are TRBV12-3 or TRBV12-4 and TRBJ2-5; D uncertain. The CDR3 sequence is 12 residues long. Trimming removed 5 bases from V and 5 bases from J, with 9 bases in between. The CDR3 is CASSPYGETQYF. The CDR3 DNA is TGTGCCAGCAGTCCCTACGGGGAGACCCAGTACTTC.

This clonotype was counted at least ten times. V is TRBV10-3 and J is TRBJ2-2; 8 nucleotides line up with TRBD1. The germline V gene encodes CDR1 ENHRY and CDR2 SYGVKD. The CDR3 sequence is 12 residues long. V shed 10 bases and J 7 bases; nucleotides not matched to a gene: 5. CDR3 sequence (DNA): TGTGCCACGTCGGACAGGGACGGGGAGCTGTTTTTT. Protein product: CATSDRDGELFF.

The chain is built from TRBV30 and TRBJ1-5; maybe TRBD1 (5 bases). Germline CDR1 reads GTSNPN; CDR2 reads SVGIG (reference sequence). This CDR3 has 14 residues. Deletions cut 2 bases from V and 9 bases from J, with 17 bases between. The CDR3 DNA sequence: TGTGCCTGGAGTTTGGGGACGGCTTTTTTGCCCCAGCATTTT. Its translation is CAWSLGTAFLPQHF.